Sequencing of this T cell receptor beta chain was carried out in a study of PD-1 blockade in classical Hodgkin lymphoma. Study details: Patients were administered nivolumab (3 mg/kg intravenously) every 2 weeks. Regarding the study as a whole: Newly diagnosed patients reportedly had lower baseline TCR diversity than healthy donors.

With respect to this clone: Its specificity is unknown.

Each and every patient relapsed after autologous stem cell transplantation, and patients got differing brentuximab vedotin exposure. Best outcomes ranged across complete response, partial response and progressive disease. Repertoires were generated with immunoSEQ multiplex PCR, while TCRdb's copy carries only in-frame clones and drops some. This sample yields fewer than 30,000 clones, of which 65% to 85% are seen a single time; roughly 8.3% belongs to the top ten. Sequenced here: peripheral blood mononuclear cells (PBMCs), sampled before the second cycle of nivolumab. This receptor was taken from a human donor with classical Hodgkin lymphoma.

In DNA, the CDR3 is TGTGCCAGCAGCTTATTTGGGGTAGGATCTGGAAACACCATATATTTT. Amino acid sequence: CASSLFGVGSGNTIYF. The chain is built from TRBV11-2 and TRBJ1-3; D is unresolved. Germline V CDR1 and CDR2: SGHAT, FQNNGV. CDR3 length equals 16 residues. The germline V and J ends were trimmed by 2 bases and 1 base, with 12 bases remaining between them. Combining the CDR3 with reference TRBV11-2 and TRBJ1-3 gives the whole variable domain EAGVAQSPRYKIIEKRQSVAFWCNPISGHATLYWYQQILGQGPKLLIQFQNNGVVDDSQLPKDRFSAERLKGVDSTLKIQPAKLEDSAVYLCASSLFGVGSGNTIYFGEGSWLTVV.